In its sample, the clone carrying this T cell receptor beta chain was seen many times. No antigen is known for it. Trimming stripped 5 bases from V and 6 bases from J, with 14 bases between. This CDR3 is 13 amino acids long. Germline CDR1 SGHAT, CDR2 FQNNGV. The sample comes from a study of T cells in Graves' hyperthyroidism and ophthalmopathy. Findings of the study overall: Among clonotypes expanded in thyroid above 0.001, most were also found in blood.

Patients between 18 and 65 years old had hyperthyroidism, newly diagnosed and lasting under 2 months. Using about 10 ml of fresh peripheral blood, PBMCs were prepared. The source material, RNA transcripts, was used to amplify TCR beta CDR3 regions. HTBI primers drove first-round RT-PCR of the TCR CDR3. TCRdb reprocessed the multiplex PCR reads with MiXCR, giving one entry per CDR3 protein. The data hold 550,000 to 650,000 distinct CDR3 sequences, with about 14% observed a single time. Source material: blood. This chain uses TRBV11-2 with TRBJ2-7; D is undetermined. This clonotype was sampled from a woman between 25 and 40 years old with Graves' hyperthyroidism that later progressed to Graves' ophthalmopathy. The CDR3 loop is CASSLPGPSEQYF. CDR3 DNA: TGTGCCAGCAGCCTCCCAGGCCCCTCCGAGCAGTACTTC.